Listed below are T cell receptor beta chains from one sample, sequenced in a study of identical twins. TCRdb re-called the 5' RACE reads with MiXCR, one entry per CDR3 protein. The table has about 340,000 distinct CDR3 sequences, approximately 9.1% seen once; the top ten hold approximately 8.9%. The sample consisted of naive T cells sorted from blood. These TCRs come from a woman in her forties or fifties in good health. Each CDR3 is given with its conserved first and last residue. Fields, in order: CDR3 length, D gene, clone size, V gene, J gene, CDR3 protein, CDR3 DNA. A D gene is named only where the DNA matches it firmly. Clone size is not always given. Where it is, it says once, few, many or a class for expanded clones.

22	-	few	TRBV5-1	TRBJ2-6	CASSLVVVPLSGAKRGANVLTF	TGCGCCAGCAGCTTGGTTGTGGTCCCGCTGTCGGGGGCCAAGAGGGGGGCCAACGTCCTGACTTTC
16	TRBD1	-	TRBV7-9	TRBJ1-1	CASSLDRGYRNTEAFF	TGTGCCAGCAGCCTAGACAGGGGTTACCGGAACACTGAAGCTTTCTTT
14	-	many	TRBV11-2	TRBJ2-7	CASSTPLGAYEQYF	TGTGCCAGCAGCACCCCCTTAGGTGCCTACGAGCAGTACTTC
13	-	many	TRBV5-1	TRBJ1-1	CASVGGANTEAFF	TGCGCCAGTGTTGGGGGTGCCAACACTGAAGCTTTCTTT
14	TRBD2	many	TRBV29-1	TRBJ2-2	CSVLSGSGTGELFF	TGCAGCGTTTTAAGCGGGAGTGGTACCGGGGAGCTGTTTTTT
14	TRBD1	few	TRBV5-1	TRBJ1-2	CASSVTQGALGYTF	TGCGCCAGCAGCGTGACACAGGGGGCGCTGGGCTACACCTTC
17	TRBD1	many	TRBV10-3	TRBJ1-5	CAIAQAPSGTGNQPQHF	TGTGCCATCGCACAAGCACCCTCCGGGACAGGCAATCAGCCCCAGCATTTT
19	TRBD1	-	TRBV2	TRBJ2-3	CASSYQLKRQGRSTDTQYF	TGTGCCAGCAGTTACCAACTAAAAAGACAGGGGCGCTCCACAGATACGCAGTATTTT
18	TRBD2	-	TRBV20-1	TRBJ2-2	CSAPGRLAGARWTGELFF	TGCAGTGCCCCCGGGAGGCTAGCGGGAGCTCGATGGACCGGGGAGCTGTTTTTT
16	TRBD1	few	TRBV7-7	TRBJ2-7	CASSLAETGLGYEQYF	TGTGCTAGCAGCTTAGCCGAGACAGGGCTGGGGTACGAGCAGTACTTC
14	TRBD1	many	TRBV2	TRBJ2-2	CASRRTGLTGELFF	TGTGCCAGCAGAAGGACAGGGCTCACCGGGGAGCTGTTTTTT
15	TRBD1	-	TRBV5-1	TRBJ2-2	CASSFGQGATGELFF	TGCGCCAGCAGCTTTGGACAGGGGGCGACCGGGGAGCTGTTTTTT
17	-	-	TRBV7-9	TRBJ1-2	CASSITGGAGINYGYTF	TGTGCCAGCAGCATAACTGGGGGCGCGGGGATTAACTATGGCTACACCTTC
16	-	-	TRBV12-3/TRBV12-4	TRBJ2-1	CASSFPSGISYNEQFF	TGTGCCAGCAGTTTCCCCTCCGGGATCTCCTACAATGAGCAGTTCTTC
12	TRBD1	few	TRBV30	TRBJ1-1	CAFQVGQIEAFF	TGTGCCTTTCAGGTGGGACAGATTGAAGCTTTCTTT
16	TRBD2	few	TRBV5-1	TRBJ2-3	CASSATSGRSTDTQYF	TGCGCCAGCAGCGCCACTAGCGGGAGGAGCACAGATACGCAGTATTTT
15	-	many	TRBV9	TRBJ2-1	CASSVLGGRNDEQFF	TGTGCCAGCAGCGTATTAGGGGGACGCAATGATGAGCAGTTCTTC
15	TRBD1	few	TRBV5-1	TRBJ2-7	CASSLGQGSRYEQYF	TGCGCCAGCAGCTTGGGACAGGGGTCTAGGTACGAGCAGTACTTC
17	TRBD1	few	TRBV20-1	TRBJ1-2	CSARDHTPGQGPYGYTF	TGCAGTGCTAGAGACCACACCCCGGGACAGGGGCCCTATGGCTACACCTTC
15	-	-	TRBV24-1	TRBJ2-1	CATSDLRSEYNEQFF	TGTGCCACCAGTGATTTGAGGTCAGAGTACAATGAGCAGTTCTTC
13	-	many	TRBV30	TRBJ2-7	CAWKSSIFYEQYF	TGTGCCTGGAAATCGTCTATATTCTACGAGCAGTACTTC
15	TRBD2	few	TRBV12-5	TRBJ2-5	CASGLVSGREETQYF	TGTGCTAGTGGTTTGGTGAGCGGGAGGGAAGAGACCCAGTACTTC
11	-	few	TRBV20-1	TRBJ1-2	CSAAGDYGYTF	TGCAGTGCTGCGGGAGACTATGGCTACACCTTC
14	TRBD2	many	TRBV12-3/TRBV12-4	TRBJ2-7	CASRSPAGDYEQYF	TGTGCCAGCAGGTCTCCAGCGGGGGACTACGAGCAGTACTTC
17	TRBD1	many	TRBV7-9	TRBJ1-4	CASSLATGGLTNEKLFF	TGTGCCAGCAGCTTAGCTACAGGGGGATTGACTAATGAAAAACTGTTTTTT
14	-	few	TRBV5-5	TRBJ1-2	CASRTPGSNYGYTF	TGTGCCAGCAGGACGCCAGGCAGCAACTATGGCTACACCTTC
17	TRBD2	few	TRBV27	TRBJ2-2	CASSFPSGSSDTGELFF	TGTGCCAGCAGTTTTCCTAGCGGGAGTTCGGACACCGGGGAGCTGTTTTTT
13	-	many	TRBV7-2	TRBJ2-5	CASSLMSGQTQYF	TGTGCCAGCAGCTTAATGAGCGGACAGACCCAGTACTTC
17	TRBD2	-	TRBV27	TRBJ2-2	CASSYRTSGRDSGELFF	TGTGCCAGCAGTTATCGGACTAGCGGGAGGGATTCCGGGGAGCTGTTTTTT
19	TRBD1	-	TRBV6-5	TRBJ2-3	CASSYSFAATGVSTDTQYF	TGTGCCAGCAGTTACTCCTTCGCCGCGACAGGGGTTAGCACAGATACGCAGTATTTT
14	TRBD1	many	TRBV7-9	TRBJ2-7	CASSIEGASYEQYF	TGTGCCAGCAGCATAGAGGGGGCCTCCTACGAGCAGTACTTC
18	TRBD2	many	TRBV4-1	TRBJ2-2	CASSQDRGGRRVWGELFF	TGCGCCAGCAGCCAAGATCGAGGCGGGAGGAGGGTATGGGGGGAGCTGTTTTTT
11	-	few	TRBV11-3	TRBJ2-1	CASSKGVEQFF	TGTGCCAGCAGCAAGGGGGTAGAGCAGTTCTTC
15	-	few	TRBV11-2	TRBJ2-1	CASSPLLTPYNEQFF	TGTGCCAGCAGCCCCCTTTTGACCCCCTACAATGAGCAGTTCTTC
16	TRBD2	-	TRBV11-2	TRBJ2-5	CASSLDLAGGQETQYF	TGTGCCAGCAGCTTAGATTTAGCGGGAGGTCAAGAGACCCAGTACTTC
12	-	-	TRBV20-1	TRBJ2-1	CSARSFYNEQFF	TGCAGTGCTAGAAGCTTTTACAATGAGCAGTTCTTC
12	-	-	TRBV10-2	TRBJ1-1	CASSETGWEAFF	TGCGCCAGCAGTGAGACAGGGTGGGAAGCTTTCTTT
15	-	-	TRBV20-1	TRBJ2-1	CSARDTGASINEQFF	TGCAGTGCTAGAGATACCGGAGCTAGCATCAATGAGCAGTTCTTC
10	-	-	TRBV11-2	TRBJ2-1	CASSVTKQFF	TGTGCCAGCAGCGTGACAAAGCAGTTCTTC
16	TRBD2	few	TRBV20-1	TRBJ2-3	CSALGGASGRADTQYF	TGCAGTGCTTTGGGCGGGGCTAGCGGGCGGGCAGATACGCAGTATTTT
15	-	-	TRBV2	TRBJ2-3	CASRPYGTSADTQYF	TGTGCCAGCAGGCCCTACGGGACGTCCGCAGATACGCAGTATTTT
14	TRBD1	many	TRBV5-1	TRBJ1-5	CASSSGTGNQPQHF	TGCGCCAGCAGCTCAGGGACAGGGAATCAGCCCCAGCATTTT
15	-	few	TRBV7-9	TRBJ1-5	CASSLGTNSNQPQHF	TGTGCCAGCAGCCTCGGGACAAATAGCAATCAGCCCCAGCATTTT
14	-	few	TRBV9	TRBJ1-5	CASSAGLYNQPQHF	TGTGCCAGCAGCGCCGGACTGTACAATCAGCCCCAGCATTTT
14	TRBD1	many	TRBV12-3/TRBV12-4	TRBJ1-3	CASSPTDRGHTIYF	TGTGCCAGCAGTCCCACGGACAGGGGTCACACCATATATTTT
13	-	many	TRBV12-3/TRBV12-4	TRBJ2-5	CASRRLGQETQYF	TGTGCCAGCAGGCGCCTGGGGCAAGAGACCCAGTACTTC
13	-	many	TRBV25-1	TRBJ1-4	CASSAYINEKLFF	TGTGCCAGCAGTGCTTATATAAATGAAAAACTGTTTTTT
16	-	-	TRBV6-5	TRBJ1-1	CASSYSGVSPNTEAFF	TGTGCCAGCAGTTACTCTGGGGTTTCGCCCAACACTGAAGCTTTCTTT
13	-	few	TRBV5-6	TRBJ1-2	CASSLVQPYGYTF	TGTGCCAGCAGCTTGGTACAGCCCTATGGCTACACCTTC
14	-	many	TRBV29-1	TRBJ2-3	CSSTPSGSLDTQYF	TGCAGTTCCACCCCATCCGGGAGTCTAGATACGCAGTATTTT